Following are 19 T cell receptor beta chains from one sample sequenced in a study of T cells in Graves' hyperthyroidism and ophthalmopathy. The source material, RNA transcripts, was used to amplify TCR beta CDR3 regions. When the TCR CDR3 underwent first-round RT-PCR, the HTBI primer set was used. A single record per CDR3 protein comes from TCRdb applying MiXCR to the multiplex PCR reads. The table has approximately 620,000 distinct CDR3 sequences, approximately 15% seen once. Sequenced sample: blood. All receptors derive from a woman in her twenties or thirties with Graves' hyperthyroidism that later progressed to Graves' ophthalmopathy.

The chain employs TRBV25-1 and TRBJ1-1; 9 positions match TRBD1. V shed 3 bases and J 8 bases; nucleotides not matched to a gene: 4. Germline assignment: CDR1 MGHDK and CDR2 SYGVNS. The CDR3 contains 13 residues. The CDR3 sequence: CASSDYRGLEAFF. CDR3 nucleotides: TGTGCCAGCAGTGATTACAGGGGGCTGGAAGCTTTCTTT.

This clonotype was counted ten times or more. The gene calls are TRBV27 and TRBJ2-7; possibly TRBD1 for D (6 bases). The CDR3 spans 15 residues. Trimming stripped 7 bases from V and 6 bases from J, with 22 bases between. From germline, CDR1 is MNHEY and CDR2 SMNVEV (reference sequence). The CDR3: CASTSKGVKASEQYF. The CDR3 DNA follows: TGTGCCAGCACCTCTAAGGGGGTTAAGGCCTCCGAGCAGTACTTC.

The chain has TRBV24-1 and TRBJ2-2; 11 nucleotides agree with TRBD1. The length of the CDR3 is 15 residues. V trimming: 4 bases; J trimming: 4 bases; junction bases outside the gene matches: 1. The V gene's germline CDR1 is KGHDR and CDR2 SFDVKD. CDR3 in DNA: TGTGCCACCAGTGACGGACAGGGGGCCACCGGGGAGCTGTTTTTT. Translation: CATSDGQGATGELFF.

The chain combines TRBV18 with TRBJ2-3, with 14 bases matching TRBD2. Germline CDR1 and CDR2: KGHSH and LQKENI. V dropped 6 bases and J dropped 5; count of bases not matched to a gene: 1. This CDR3 contains 14 residues. This CDR3 reads CASSGLAGGDTQYF. The CDR3 DNA follows: TGTGCCAGCTCCGGACTAGCGGGAGGAGATACGCAGTATTTT.

Of note for this clonotype: At one end the junction does not follow the germline gene, possibly because of a read error. The V and J genes are TRBV7-9 and TRBJ2-1; D might be TRBD1 or TRBD2, each matching 7 bases. Germline-derived CDR1 and CDR2 are SEHNR and FQNEAQ (reference sequence). The CDR3 is made up of 15 amino acids. Here the CDR3 reads CASSFAGGVNNEQIF. CDR3 DNA sequence: TGTGCCAGCAGCTTCGCAGGGGGGGTGAACAATGAGCAGATCTTC.

Here the CDR3 reads CASRYRASLSGANVLTF. The CDR3 DNA reads as TGTGCCAGCAGATACAGGGCTTCCCTTTCTGGGGCCAACGTCCTGACTTTC. The chain has TRBV2 and TRBJ2-6; possibly TRBD1 for D (6 bases). V was trimmed by 6 bases and J by 1 base, leaving 16 bases between them. CDR1 SNHLY and CDR2 FYNNEI come from the germline V gene. This CDR3 is 17 amino acids long.

This clonotype occurred many times. The chain employs TRBV11-3 and TRBJ1-5; maybe TRBD1 (6 bases). This CDR3 is built from 14 residues. V lost 2 bases, J lost 3 bases, and 8 bases lay in between. Looked up from germline, CDR1 is SGHNT and CDR2 is YENEEA. CDR3 protein: CASSLSGANQPQHF. The CDR3 coding sequence is TGTGCCAGCAGCTTATCAGGGGCCAATCAGCCCCAGCATTTT. The full variable domain, in which reference TRBV11-3 and TRBJ1-5 provide the parts outside the CDR3, is EAGVVQSPRYKIIEKKQPVAFWCNPISGHNTLYWYLQNLGQGPELLIRYENEEAVDDSQLPKDRFSAERLKGVDSTLKIQPAELGDSAVYLCASSLSGANQPQHFGDGTRLSIL.

This clonotype was observed a handful of times. The rearrangement joins TRBV25-1 to TRBJ2-2; no reliable D call. Germline V gene data show CDR1 as MGHDK and CDR2 as SYGVNS. V was shortened by 3 bases and J by 0 bases, with 11 bases between the two germline ends. The CDR3 is 16 residues long. The CDR3 sequence: CASSEFGRANTGELFF. The CDR3 bases are TGTGCCAGCAGTGAGTTTGGGCGAGCGAACACCGGGGAGCTGTTTTTT. Supplemented by reference TRBV25-1 and TRBJ2-2, the full variable domain reads EADIYQTPRYLVIGTGKKITLECSQTMGHDKMYWYQQDPGMELHLIHYSYGVNSTEKGDLSSESTVSRIRTEHFPLTLESARPSHTSQYLCASSEFGRANTGELFFGEGSRLTVL.

This clonotype was picked up many times. The J gene is TRBJ2-1, the V gene TRBV12-5; 8 positions agree with TRBD2. This CDR3 region has 15 residues. CDR1 and CDR2 (germline): LGHNT, FRNRAP. With V trimmed by 6 bases and J by 7 bases, 11 bases remained unmatched. CDR3 DNA sequence: TGTGCTAGTGGCTACTCACTAGCGGTGGGGAATGAGCAGTTCTTC. Translated, it gives CASGYSLAVGNEQFF.

This clonotype was detected many times. This sequence joins TRBV27 and TRBJ1-1; D call uncertain. The germline V gene encodes CDR1 MNHEY and CDR2 SMNVEV (reference sequence). V lost 0 bases and J 4 bases, leaving 6 bases between the germline ends. The length of the CDR3 is 13 residues. The chain's CDR3 is CASSLSAPTEAFF. The CDR3 DNA is TGTGCCAGCAGTTTATCGGCGCCCACTGAAGCTTTCTTT.

The sample holds a few counts of this clonotype. V is TRBV9 and J is TRBJ1-3, with D unclear. This CDR3 has 14 amino acids. Germline CDR1 is SGDLS and CDR2 is YYNGEE. Trimming removed 3 bases from V and 4 bases from J, with 11 bases in between. Here the CDR3 reads CASSDGTPGNTIYF. In DNA, the CDR3 is TGTGCCAGCAGCGATGGAACCCCAGGAAACACCATATATTTT.

This clonotype was counted at least ten times. This chain uses TRBV7-9 with TRBJ1-3; 7 nucleotides agree with TRBD1. CDR3 length: 14 amino acids. In germline, CDR1 is SEHNR, CDR2 FQNEAQ (reference sequence). V lost 6 bases, J lost 2 bases, and 4 bases stayed unmatched. The CDR3: CASSIDRAGNTIYF. The CDR3 nucleotides read TGTGCCAGCAGTATCGACAGGGCTGGAAACACCATATATTTT.

This clonotype was seen repeatedly, ten times or more. The chain joins TRBV6-2 or TRBV6-3 to TRBJ1-2; a weak D match, TRBD1 (5 bases). V was cut by 6 bases and J by 4 bases, with 24 bases left in between. Germline V gene sequence: CDR1 MNHEY, CDR2 SVGEGT. The CDR3 covers 17 residues. CDR3 in amino acids: CASSWEAGNSRAYGYTF. CDR3 nucleotide sequence: TGTGCCAGCAGCTGGGAAGCAGGGAATTCTAGGGCCTATGGCTACACCTTC.

In its sample, this clonotype was seen many times. This chain connects TRBV10-3 to TRBJ1-2; 7 bases are a match to TRBD1. CDR3 size: 15 residues. J lost 4 bases, V lost 4 bases, and 9 bases had no gene match. Germline CDR1 and CDR2: ENHRY and SYGVKD. The CDR3 is CAISASSGGLYGYTF. In DNA form, the CDR3 reads TGTGCCATCAGTGCCAGTTCAGGGGGTCTCTATGGCTACACCTTC.

This clonotype was detected many times. The gene calls are TRBV24-1 and TRBJ2-1, with a tentative D call TRBD2 (7 bases). Deletions cut 1 base from V and 7 bases from J, with 13 bases between. This CDR3 has 15 residues. Germline lookup yields CDR1 KGHDR and CDR2 SFDVKD. The CDR3 here is CATSDFGGGWNEQFF. CDR3 DNA sequence: TGTGCCACCAGTGATTTTGGCGGGGGCTGGAATGAGCAGTTCTTC.

This clonotype has a count of ten or more. The V gene is TRBV6-1, the J gene TRBJ2-2; D perhaps matches TRBD1 (5 bases). Germline-derived CDR1 and CDR2 are MNHNS and SASEGT. This CDR3 has 14 residues. V was pared by 6 bases and J by 7 bases, with 15 bases between. The CDR3 DNA sequence: TGTGCCAGCAGCAGACAGTTCAGGGACGGGGAGCTGTTTTTT. Protein sequence: CASSRQFRDGELFF.

The rearrangement joins TRBV7-9 to TRBJ1-2; D is perhaps TRBD1 (6 bases). Germline-derived CDR1 and CDR2 are SEHNR and FQNEAQ (reference sequence). The germline V and J ends were trimmed by 2 bases and 8 bases, with 15 bases remaining between them. CDR3 size: 14 residues. The CDR3 here is CASSLSPGAEGYTF. DNA for the CDR3: TGTGCCAGCAGCTTATCCCCGGGGGCAGAGGGCTACACCTTC.

This chain connects TRBV19 to TRBJ2-1; 12 bases are shared with TRBD2. With V trimmed by 3 bases and J by 2 bases, 5 bases remained unmatched. The CDR3 has 17 residues. Per the germline V gene, CDR1 is LNHDA and CDR2 is SQIVND (reference sequence). CDR3 sequence: CASSMGGLAGPYNEQFF. The CDR3 DNA sequence: TGTGCCAGTAGTATGGGGGGACTAGCGGGTCCCTACAATGAGCAGTTCTTC.

The chain employs TRBV6-2 or TRBV6-3 and TRBJ2-7; D ambiguous. The V gene lost 2 bases and the J gene lost 2 bases, with 16 bases spanning the gap. Looked up from germline, CDR1 is MNHEY and CDR2 is SVGEGT. The length of the CDR3 is 16 residues. This chain's CDR3 is CASSYPRSQATYEQYF. The CDR3 DNA sequence: TGTGCCAGCAGTTACCCAAGGTCCCAGGCTACCTACGAGCAGTACTTC.